This TCR beta chain was captured in a study of blood T cells in healthy people across ages. A sample-barcoded 5' primer and a J-beta primer mix were used in a second PCR of roughly 7 to 12 cycles. Through a template-switch adaptor with 12 random nucleotides, each cDNA molecule received a tag. TCRdb redid the calling of the 5' RACE reads with MiXCR, one entry per CDR3 protein. Of 710,000 or so distinct CDR3 sequences listed, roughly 20% are singletons. In this sample, this clonotype turned up a few times. Its antigen is not known. Whole-study results and caveats: Significant beta diversity loss was already apparent by age roughly 44, declining roughly linearly.

For every donor, a draw yielded 9.5 to 10 milliliters of peripheral blood. The CDR3 totals 12 residues. Germline lookup yields CDR1 MDHEN and CDR2 SYDVKM. Sequences were obtained from blood. The chain carries TRBV28 and TRBJ2-1, with TRBD2 matching 7 bases. TRBJ2-7 explains the end of the DNA better; the J call may be wrong. The receptor comes from an older man in good health. The CDR3 DNA reads TGTGCCAGCAAGTCAGCGGGGTACGAGCAGTACTTC. It yields the protein CASKSAGYEQYF.